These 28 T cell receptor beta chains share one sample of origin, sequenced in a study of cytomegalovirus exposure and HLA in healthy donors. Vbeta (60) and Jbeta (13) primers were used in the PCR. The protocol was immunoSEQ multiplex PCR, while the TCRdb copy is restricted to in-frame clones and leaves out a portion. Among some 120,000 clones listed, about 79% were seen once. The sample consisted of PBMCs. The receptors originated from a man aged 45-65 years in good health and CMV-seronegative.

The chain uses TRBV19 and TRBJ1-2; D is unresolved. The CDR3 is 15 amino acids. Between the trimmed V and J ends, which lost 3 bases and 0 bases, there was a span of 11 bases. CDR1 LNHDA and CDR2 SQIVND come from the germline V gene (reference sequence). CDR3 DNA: TGTGCCAGTAGTATGAGGCACGACGCTAACTATGGCTACACCTTC. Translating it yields CASSMRHDANYGYTF.

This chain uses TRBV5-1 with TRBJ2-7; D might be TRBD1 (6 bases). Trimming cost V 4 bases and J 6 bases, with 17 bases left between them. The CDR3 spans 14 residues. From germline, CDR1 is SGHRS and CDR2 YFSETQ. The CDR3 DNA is TGCGCCAGCAGCCTCGAAGTGGACAGCGGCGAGCAGTACTTC. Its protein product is CASSLEVDSGEQYF.

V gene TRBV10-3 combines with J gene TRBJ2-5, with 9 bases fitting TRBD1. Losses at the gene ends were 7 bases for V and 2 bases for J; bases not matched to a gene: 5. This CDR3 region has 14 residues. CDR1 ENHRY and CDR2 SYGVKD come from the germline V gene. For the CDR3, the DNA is TGTGCCATCAAGGACAGGGGTGAGCAAGAGACCCAGTACTTC. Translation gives CAIKDRGEQETQYF.

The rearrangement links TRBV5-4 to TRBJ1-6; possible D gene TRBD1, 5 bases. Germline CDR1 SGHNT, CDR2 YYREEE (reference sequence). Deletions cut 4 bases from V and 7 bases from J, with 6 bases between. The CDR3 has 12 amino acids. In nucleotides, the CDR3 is TGTGCCAGCAGCAGGGGAAATTCACCCCTCCACTTT. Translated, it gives CASSRGNSPLHF.

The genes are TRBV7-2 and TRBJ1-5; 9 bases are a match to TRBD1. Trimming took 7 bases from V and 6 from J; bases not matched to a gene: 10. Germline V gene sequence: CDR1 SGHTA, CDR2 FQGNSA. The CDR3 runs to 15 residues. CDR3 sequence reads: CASKIDRGWGQPQHF. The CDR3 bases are TGTGCCAGCAAAATAGACAGGGGGTGGGGTCAGCCCCAGCATTTT.

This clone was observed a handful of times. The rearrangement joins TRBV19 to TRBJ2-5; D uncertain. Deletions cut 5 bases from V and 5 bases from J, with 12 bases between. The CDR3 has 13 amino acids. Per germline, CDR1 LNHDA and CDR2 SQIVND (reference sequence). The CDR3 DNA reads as TGTGCCAGTAGTCGGTCAGGAAGGGAGACCCAGTACTTC. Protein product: CASSRSGRETQYF.

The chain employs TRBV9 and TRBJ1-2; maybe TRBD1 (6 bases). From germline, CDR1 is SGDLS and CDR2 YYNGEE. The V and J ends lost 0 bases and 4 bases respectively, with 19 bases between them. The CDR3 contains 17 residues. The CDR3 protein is CASSVGTVPSGGYGYTF. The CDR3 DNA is TGTGCCAGCAGCGTAGGGACAGTGCCCTCCGGTGGCTATGGCTACACCTTC.

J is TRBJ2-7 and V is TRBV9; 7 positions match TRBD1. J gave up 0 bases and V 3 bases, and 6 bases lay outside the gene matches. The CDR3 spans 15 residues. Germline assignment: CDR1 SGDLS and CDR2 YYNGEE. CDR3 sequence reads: CASSGGTASSYEQYF. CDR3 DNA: TGTGCCAGCAGCGGTGGGACAGCCAGCTCCTACGAGCAGTACTTC.

The CDR3 region has the DNA TGTGCCAGTAGTCCAATAGGACAACCAGGGTATGGCTACACCTTC. Residues: CASSPIGQPGYGYTF. V and J are TRBV19 and TRBJ1-2; a possible D gene is TRBD1 (5 bases). CDR3 size: 15 residues. Germline loops: CDR1 LNHDA, CDR2 SQIVND (reference sequence). Between the trimmed V and J ends, which lost 5 bases and 5 bases, there was a span of 18 bases.

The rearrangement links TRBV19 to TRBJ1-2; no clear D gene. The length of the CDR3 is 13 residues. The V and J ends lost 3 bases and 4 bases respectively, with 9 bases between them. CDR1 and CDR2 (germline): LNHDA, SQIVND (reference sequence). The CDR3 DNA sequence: TGTGCCAGTAGTATGTACGGGGTCTATGGCTACACCTTC. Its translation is CASSMYGVYGYTF.

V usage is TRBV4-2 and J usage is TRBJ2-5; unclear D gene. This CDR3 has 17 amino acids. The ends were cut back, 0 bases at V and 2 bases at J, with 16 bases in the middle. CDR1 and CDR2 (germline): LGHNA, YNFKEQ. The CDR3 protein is CASSQDLETDSQETQYF. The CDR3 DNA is TGTGCCAGCAGCCAAGATTTGGAGACGGATTCACAAGAGACCCAGTACTTC.

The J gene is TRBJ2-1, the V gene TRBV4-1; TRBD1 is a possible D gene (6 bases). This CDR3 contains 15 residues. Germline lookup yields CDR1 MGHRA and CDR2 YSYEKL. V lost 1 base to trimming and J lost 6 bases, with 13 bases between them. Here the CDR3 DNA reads TGCGCCAGCAGCCAAGCGTCAGGGGCCTTCAATGAGCAGTTCTTC. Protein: CASSQASGAFNEQFF.

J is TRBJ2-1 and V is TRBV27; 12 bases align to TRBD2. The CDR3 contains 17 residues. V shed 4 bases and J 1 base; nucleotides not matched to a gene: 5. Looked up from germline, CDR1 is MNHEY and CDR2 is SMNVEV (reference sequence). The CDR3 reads CASSSLTSGGSYNEQFF. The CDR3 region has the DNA TGTGCCAGCAGTTCCCTGACTAGCGGGGGATCCTACAATGAGCAGTTCTTC.

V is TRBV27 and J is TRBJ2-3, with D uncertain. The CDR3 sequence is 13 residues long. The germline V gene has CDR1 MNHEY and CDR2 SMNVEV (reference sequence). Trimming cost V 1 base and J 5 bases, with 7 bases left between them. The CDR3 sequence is CASSLFRRDTQYF. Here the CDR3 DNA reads TGTGCCAGCAGTTTATTTAGGAGAGATACGCAGTATTTT.

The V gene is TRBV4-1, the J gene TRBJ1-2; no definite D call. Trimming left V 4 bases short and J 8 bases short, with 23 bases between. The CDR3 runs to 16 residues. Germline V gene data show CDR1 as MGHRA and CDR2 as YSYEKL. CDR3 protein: CASSPLLAVLSGGYTF. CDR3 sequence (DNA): TGCGCCAGCAGCCCACTCCTCGCAGTTCTCTCGGGGGGCTACACCTTC.

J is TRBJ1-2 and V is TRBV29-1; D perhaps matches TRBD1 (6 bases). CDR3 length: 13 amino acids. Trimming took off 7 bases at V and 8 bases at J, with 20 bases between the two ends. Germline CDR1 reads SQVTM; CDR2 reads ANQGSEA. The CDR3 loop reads CSAGGGGLGGYTF. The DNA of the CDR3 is TGCAGCGCCGGCGGGGGGGGGCTCGGAGGCTACACCTTC.

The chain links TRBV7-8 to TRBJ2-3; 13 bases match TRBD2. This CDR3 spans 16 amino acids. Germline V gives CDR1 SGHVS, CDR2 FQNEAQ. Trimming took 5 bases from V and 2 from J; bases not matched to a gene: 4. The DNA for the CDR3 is TGTGCCAGCAGCGCGACTAGCGGGGGGATCACAGATACGCAGTATTTT. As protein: CASSATSGGITDTQYF.

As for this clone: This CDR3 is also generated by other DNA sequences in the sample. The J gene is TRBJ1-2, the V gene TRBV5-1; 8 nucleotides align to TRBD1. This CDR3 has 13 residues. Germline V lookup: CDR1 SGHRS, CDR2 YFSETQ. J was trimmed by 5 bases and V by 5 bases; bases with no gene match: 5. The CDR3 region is CASRKTGEYGYTF. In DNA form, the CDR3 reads TGCGCCAGCAGAAAGACAGGGGAGTATGGCTACACCTTC.

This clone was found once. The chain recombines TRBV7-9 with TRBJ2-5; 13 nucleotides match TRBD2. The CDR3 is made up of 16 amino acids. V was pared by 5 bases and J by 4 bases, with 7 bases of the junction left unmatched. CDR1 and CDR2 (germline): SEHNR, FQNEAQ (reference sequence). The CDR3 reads CASSQQLAGGSETQYF. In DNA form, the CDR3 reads TGTGCCAGCAGCCAACAACTAGCGGGGGGGTCAGAGACCCAGTACTTC.

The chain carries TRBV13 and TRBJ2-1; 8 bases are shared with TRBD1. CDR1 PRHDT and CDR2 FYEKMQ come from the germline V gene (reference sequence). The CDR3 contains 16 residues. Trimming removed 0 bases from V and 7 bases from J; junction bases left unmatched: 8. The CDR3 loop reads CASSLGSGGVWNEQFF. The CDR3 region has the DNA TGTGCCAGCAGCTTAGGGTCAGGGGGCGTTTGGAATGAGCAGTTCTTC.

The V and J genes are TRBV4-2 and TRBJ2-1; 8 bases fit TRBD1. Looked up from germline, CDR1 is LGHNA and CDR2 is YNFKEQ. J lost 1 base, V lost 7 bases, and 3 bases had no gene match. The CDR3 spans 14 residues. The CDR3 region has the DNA TGTGCCAGCAACCGGGACAGGTCCTACAATGAGCAGTTCTTC. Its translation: CASNRDRSYNEQFF.

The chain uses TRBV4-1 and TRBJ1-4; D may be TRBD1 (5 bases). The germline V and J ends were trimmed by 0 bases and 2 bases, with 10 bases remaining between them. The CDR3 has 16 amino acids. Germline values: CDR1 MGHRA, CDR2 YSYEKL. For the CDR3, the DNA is TGCGCCAGCAGCCAAGAACAGACAGTTACTAATGAAAAACTGTTTTTT. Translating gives CASSQEQTVTNEKLFF.

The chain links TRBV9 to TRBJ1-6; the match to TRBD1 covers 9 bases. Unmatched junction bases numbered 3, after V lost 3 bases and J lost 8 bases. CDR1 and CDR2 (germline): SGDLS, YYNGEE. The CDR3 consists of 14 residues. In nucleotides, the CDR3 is TGTGCCAGCAGCGCTGGACAGGGGCATTCACCCCTCCACTTT. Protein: CASSAGQGHSPLHF.

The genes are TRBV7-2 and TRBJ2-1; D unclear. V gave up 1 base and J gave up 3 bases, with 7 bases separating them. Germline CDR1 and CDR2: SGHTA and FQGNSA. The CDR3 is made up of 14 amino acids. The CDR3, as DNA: TGTGCCAGCAGCTTAGTGGCTCTCTACAATGAGCAGTTCTTC. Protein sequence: CASSLVALYNEQFF.

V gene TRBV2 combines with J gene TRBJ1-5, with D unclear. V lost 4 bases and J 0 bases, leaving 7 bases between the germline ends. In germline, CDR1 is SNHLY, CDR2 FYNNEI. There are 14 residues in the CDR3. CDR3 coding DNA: TGTGCCAGCAGTGGCGGGAGTAGCAATCAGCCCCAGCATTTT. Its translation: CASSGGSSNQPQHF.

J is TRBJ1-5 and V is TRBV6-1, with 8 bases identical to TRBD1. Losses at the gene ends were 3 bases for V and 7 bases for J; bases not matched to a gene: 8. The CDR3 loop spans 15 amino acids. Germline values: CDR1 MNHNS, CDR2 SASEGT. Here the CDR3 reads CASSDTQGAWQPQHF. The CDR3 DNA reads TGTGCCAGCAGTGACACCCAGGGGGCTTGGCAGCCCCAGCATTTT.

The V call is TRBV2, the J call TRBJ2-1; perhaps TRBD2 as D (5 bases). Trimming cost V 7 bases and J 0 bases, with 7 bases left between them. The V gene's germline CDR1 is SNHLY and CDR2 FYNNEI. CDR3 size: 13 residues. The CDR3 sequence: CASMGSSYNEQFF. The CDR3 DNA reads TGTGCCAGCATGGGGAGCTCCTACAATGAGCAGTTCTTC.

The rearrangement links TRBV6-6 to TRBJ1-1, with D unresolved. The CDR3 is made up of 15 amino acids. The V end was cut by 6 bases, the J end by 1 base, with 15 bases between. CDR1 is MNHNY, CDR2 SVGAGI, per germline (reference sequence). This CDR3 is CASRLYRKANTEAFF. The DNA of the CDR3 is TGTGCCAGCAGGCTCTACAGAAAAGCGAACACTGAAGCTTTCTTT.